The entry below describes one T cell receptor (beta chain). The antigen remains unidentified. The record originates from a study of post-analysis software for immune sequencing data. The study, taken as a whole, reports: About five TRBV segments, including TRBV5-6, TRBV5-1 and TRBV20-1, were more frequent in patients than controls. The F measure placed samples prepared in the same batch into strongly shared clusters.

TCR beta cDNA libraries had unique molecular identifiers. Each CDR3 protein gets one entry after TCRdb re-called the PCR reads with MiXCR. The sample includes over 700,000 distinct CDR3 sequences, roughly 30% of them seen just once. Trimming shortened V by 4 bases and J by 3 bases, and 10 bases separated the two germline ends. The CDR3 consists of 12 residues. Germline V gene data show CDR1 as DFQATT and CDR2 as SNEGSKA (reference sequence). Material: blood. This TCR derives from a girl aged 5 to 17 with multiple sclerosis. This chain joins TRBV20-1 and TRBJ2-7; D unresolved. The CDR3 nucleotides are TGCAGTGCTAAGGTTGGATTCTACGAGCAGTACTTC. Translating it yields CSAKVGFYEQYF.